This is a list of T cell receptor beta chains from one sample in a study of cytomegalovirus exposure and HLA in healthy donors. Method: immunoSEQ multiplex PCR; TCRdb's copy keeps in-frame clones and lacks some. The sample carries around 140,000 clones, around nine tenths recorded once. Sequencing used PBMCs. Receptor source: a young man in good health and CMV-seropositive. The CDR3 runs from the conserved cysteine through the conserved F or W. A D gene is named only where the DNA matches it firmly. Clone size is not always given. Where it is, it says once, few, many or a class for expanded clones.

clone size: .
J gene: TRBJ2-3
V gene: TRBV2
D gene: .
CDR3 DNA: TGTGCCAGCAGTTATGACAGGGAGGTTACGGGTTCTAGCACAGATACGCAGTATTTT
CDR3 protein: CASSYDREVTGSSTDTQYF

clone size: .
J gene: TRBJ2-5
V gene: TRBV6-1
D gene: .
CDR3 DNA: TGTGCCAGCAGTGATTTCGGGACCCAGTACTTC
CDR3 protein: CASSDFGTQYF

clone size: .
J gene: TRBJ2-7
V gene: TRBV21-1
D gene: .
CDR3 DNA: TGTGCCAGCAGCAAAGCTAGAGCGGGAGGTTTCGACGAGCAGTACTTC
CDR3 protein: CASSKARAGGFDEQYF

clone size: .
J gene: TRBJ2-3
V gene: TRBV19
D gene: TRBD2
CDR3 DNA: TGTGCCAGTAGTGGGGGGACCGGGACTAGCAGGGCAGATACGCAGTATTTT
CDR3 protein: CASSGGTGTSRADTQYF

clone size: .
J gene: TRBJ1-1
V gene: TRBV5-1
D gene: TRBD1
CDR3 DNA: TGCGCCAGCAGTTTCGGACAGGGGTTAATCAACACTGAAGCTTTCTTT
CDR3 protein: CASSFGQGLINTEAFF

clone size: once
J gene: TRBJ2-7
V gene: TRBV27
D gene: TRBD2
CDR3 DNA: TGTGCCAGCAGTCTCCTCGGACTAGCGGGAGTGGGGGTCTACGAGCAGTACTTC
CDR3 protein: CASSLLGLAGVGVYEQYF

clone size: .
J gene: TRBJ2-7
V gene: TRBV9
D gene: TRBD1
CDR3 DNA: TGTGCCAGCAGCGCGTATGCGGACAGGGGGTACGACGAGCAGTACTTC
CDR3 protein: CASSAYADRGYDEQYF

clone size: .
J gene: TRBJ2-1
V gene: TRBV5-1
D gene: TRBD2
CDR3 DNA: TGCGCCAGCAGCTTGGTGGTAGCGGGGAACAATGAGCAGTTCTTC
CDR3 protein: CASSLVVAGNNEQFF

clone size: .
J gene: TRBJ1-2
V gene: TRBV10-3
D gene: TRBD1
CDR3 DNA: TGTGCCATCAGTGACAGGGGGAATTTCGACTATGGCTACACCTTC
CDR3 protein: CAISDRGNFDYGYTF

clone size: .
J gene: TRBJ1-1
V gene: TRBV5-1
D gene: .
CDR3 DNA: TGCGCCAGCAGCCCGAGGGCGGGTGAAGCTTTCTTT
CDR3 protein: CASSPRAGEAFF

clone size: once
J gene: TRBJ2-1
V gene: TRBV5-1
D gene: TRBD2
CDR3 DNA: TGCGCCAGCAGCTCAGTCTTGGGGGGGAATGAGCAGTTCTTC
CDR3 protein: CASSSVLGGNEQFF

clone size: .
J gene: TRBJ2-1
V gene: TRBV6-4
D gene: .
CDR3 DNA: TGTGCCAGCAGTGACGTTGCGGGGCGGAGGAAGTTCTTC
CDR3 protein: CASSDVAGRRKFF

clone size: .
J gene: TRBJ2-1
V gene: TRBV11-2
D gene: TRBD2
CDR3 DNA: TGTGCCAGCAGCTCGGTGGGCGGGAGGGTAGGCAATGAGCAGTTCTTC
CDR3 protein: CASSSVGGRVGNEQFF

clone size: .
J gene: TRBJ2-1
V gene: TRBV6-1
D gene: TRBD2
CDR3 DNA: TGTGCCAGCAGTTGGACTAGCGGAAAAGAGCAGTTCTTC
CDR3 protein: CASSWTSGKEQFF

clone size: .
J gene: TRBJ2-7
V gene: TRBV10-3
D gene: .
CDR3 DNA: TGTGCCATCAGTAGCCCCGGGACAATTCTACACGAGCAGTACTTC
CDR3 protein: CAISSPGTILHEQYF

clone size: .
J gene: TRBJ2-1
V gene: TRBV5-6
D gene: TRBD2
CDR3 DNA: TGTGCCAGCAGCTTGACTAGCGGATACAATGAGCAGTTCTTC
CDR3 protein: CASSLTSGYNEQFF

clone size: .
J gene: TRBJ2-2
V gene: TRBV16
D gene: .
CDR3 DNA: TGTGCCAGCAGCCTAAAAGGGGGAACCGGGGAGCTGTTTTTT
CDR3 protein: CASSLKGGTGELFF

clone size: .
J gene: TRBJ2-1
V gene: TRBV27
D gene: .
CDR3 DNA: TGTGCCAGCAGTTCAACAAGAGGGAAGCGGTACTACAATGAGCAGTTCTTC
CDR3 protein: CASSSTRGKRYYNEQFF

clone size: few
J gene: TRBJ1-1
V gene: TRBV10-3
D gene: .
CDR3 DNA: TGTGCCATCAGTGAGAGGGAGGGGAAGGGCACTGAAGCTTTCTTT
CDR3 protein: CAISEREGKGTEAFF

clone size: few
J gene: TRBJ2-7
V gene: TRBV6-1
D gene: .
CDR3 DNA: TGTGCCAGCAGGCTCACAGGGTACGAGCAGTACTTC
CDR3 protein: CASRLTGYEQYF

clone size: once
J gene: TRBJ1-5
V gene: TRBV2
D gene: .
CDR3 DNA: TGTGCCAGCAGTGATCAGGGGTGGGGTCAGCCCCAGCATTTT
CDR3 protein: CASSDQGWGQPQHF

clone size: once
J gene: TRBJ1-1
V gene: TRBV19
D gene: .
CDR3 DNA: TGTGCCAGTAGTATTGGGGGGGGCACTGAAGCTTTCTTT
CDR3 protein: CASSIGGGTEAFF

clone size: once
J gene: TRBJ1-1
V gene: TRBV5-1
D gene: .
CDR3 DNA: TGCGCCAGCAGCGGACGGGGGGGCACTGAAGCTTTCTTT
CDR3 protein: CASSGRGGTEAFF

clone size: .
J gene: TRBJ1-2
V gene: TRBV6-1
D gene: TRBD1
CDR3 DNA: TGTGCCAGCAGTAACAGACACACAGGGGCGGAGGGCTACACCTTC
CDR3 protein: CASSNRHTGAEGYTF

clone size: .
J gene: TRBJ2-1
V gene: TRBV2
D gene: TRBD2
CDR3 DNA: TGTGCCAGCAGCCCCGGATCGAAGCGGGGGGTTAATGAGCAGTTCTTC
CDR3 protein: CASSPGSKRGVNEQFF

clone size: .
J gene: TRBJ1-4
V gene: TRBV29-1
D gene: TRBD1
CDR3 DNA: TGCAGCGTGGATGGGACAGGCGGATTGGAGGGGAAACTGTTTTTT
CDR3 protein: CSVDGTGGLEGKLFF

clone size: .
J gene: TRBJ1-1
V gene: TRBV7-9
D gene: TRBD1
CDR3 DNA: TGTGCCAGCAGCACGACCAGGGGGCTGAACACTGAAGCTTTCTTT
CDR3 protein: CASSTTRGLNTEAFF

clone size: .
J gene: TRBJ1-1
V gene: TRBV10-1
D gene: TRBD1
CDR3 DNA: TGCGCCAGCCGGGACAGGGGGGACACTGAAGCTTTCTTT
CDR3 protein: CASRDRGDTEAFF

clone size: .
J gene: TRBJ2-4
V gene: TRBV19
D gene: .
CDR3 DNA: TGTGCCAGTAGTTCACTAGCTACAAACATTCAGTACTTC
CDR3 protein: CASSSLATNIQYF

clone size: .
J gene: TRBJ2-1
V gene: TRBV9
D gene: .
CDR3 DNA: TGTGCCAGCAGCGTAGAGGCTAGCGAATACAATGAGCAGTTCTTC
CDR3 protein: CASSVEASEYNEQFF

clone size: .
J gene: TRBJ2-1
V gene: TRBV19
D gene: TRBD2
CDR3 DNA: TGTGCCAGTAGTACGCCGGGACTAGCGGGAGTGGGAGAGCAGTTCTTC
CDR3 protein: CASSTPGLAGVGEQFF

clone size: .
J gene: TRBJ2-7
V gene: TRBV5-5
D gene: .
CDR3 DNA: TGTGCCAGCAGCTTGGGACACTCCGCTCAGCTACGACGGGGAGAGCAGTACTTC
CDR3 protein: CASSLGHSAQLRRGEQYF

clone size: .
J gene: TRBJ2-7
V gene: TRBV19
D gene: TRBD1
CDR3 DNA: TGTGCCAGTAGTATAGAAGGGTTAGGGACAGGGCTTCGCGAGCAGTACTTC
CDR3 protein: CASSIEGLGTGLREQYF

clone size: .
J gene: TRBJ2-1
V gene: TRBV7-2
D gene: .
CDR3 DNA: TGTGCCAGCAGCTTGGGTTGGGGCCACAATGAGCAGTTCTTC
CDR3 protein: CASSLGWGHNEQFF

clone size: .
J gene: TRBJ2-5
V gene: TRBV5-1
D gene: TRBD1
CDR3 DNA: TGCGCCAGCAGCTCCGGGACAGGGGGCTGGGAGACCCAGTACTTC
CDR3 protein: CASSSGTGGWETQYF

clone size: .
J gene: TRBJ2-1
V gene: TRBV27
D gene: .
CDR3 DNA: TGTGCCAGCAGGGGGAATGCGGGACTGACCTTAAGGAATGAGCAGTTCTTC
CDR3 protein: CASRGNAGLTLRNEQFF

clone size: .
J gene: TRBJ2-1
V gene: TRBV5-5
D gene: TRBD2
CDR3 DNA: TGTGCCAGCAGCTTGGGGACTAGCGGGAGTTACGATGAGCAGTTCTTC
CDR3 protein: CASSLGTSGSYDEQFF

clone size: .
J gene: TRBJ2-7
V gene: TRBV15
D gene: .
CDR3 DNA: TGTGCCACCAGCAGAGAGGAGACTGAGTACGAGCAGTACTTC
CDR3 protein: CATSREETEYEQYF

clone size: .
J gene: TRBJ2-7
V gene: TRBV2
D gene: TRBD1
CDR3 DNA: TGTGCCAGCAGTGAAAGGCGTCAGGGGGTCCACGAGCAGTACTTC
CDR3 protein: CASSERRQGVHEQYF

clone size: .
J gene: TRBJ2-3
V gene: TRBV5-1
D gene: .
CDR3 DNA: TGCGCCAGCAGCTTGGGGCAGTTCCGCACAGATACGCAGTATTTT
CDR3 protein: CASSLGQFRTDTQYF

clone size: .
J gene: TRBJ2-7
V gene: TRBV5-5
D gene: TRBD1
CDR3 DNA: TGTGCCAGCAGCTTAACCCCTACAGGGGATGCGGTGGAAGGCGAGCAGTACTTC
CDR3 protein: CASSLTPTGDAVEGEQYF

clone size: .
J gene: TRBJ2-4
V gene: TRBV18
D gene: TRBD1
CDR3 DNA: TGTGCCAGCTCACCCGGGACAGGGGGAGCCAAAAACATTCAGTACTTC
CDR3 protein: CASSPGTGGAKNIQYF

clone size: once
J gene: TRBJ2-3
V gene: TRBV18
D gene: .
CDR3 DNA: TGTGCCAGCTCACCTAACAGCCCTAGCACAGATACGCAGTATTTT
CDR3 protein: CASSPNSPSTDTQYF

clone size: few
J gene: TRBJ2-3
V gene: TRBV4-2
D gene: TRBD2
CDR3 DNA: TGTGCCAGCAGTTCACTAGCGGGAGGGGCAGATACGCAGTATTTT
CDR3 protein: CASSSLAGGADTQYF

clone size: .
J gene: TRBJ1-5
V gene: TRBV18
D gene: .
CDR3 DNA: TGTGCCAGCTCACCGACGACTACCTACAATCAGCCCCAGCATTTT
CDR3 protein: CASSPTTTYNQPQHF